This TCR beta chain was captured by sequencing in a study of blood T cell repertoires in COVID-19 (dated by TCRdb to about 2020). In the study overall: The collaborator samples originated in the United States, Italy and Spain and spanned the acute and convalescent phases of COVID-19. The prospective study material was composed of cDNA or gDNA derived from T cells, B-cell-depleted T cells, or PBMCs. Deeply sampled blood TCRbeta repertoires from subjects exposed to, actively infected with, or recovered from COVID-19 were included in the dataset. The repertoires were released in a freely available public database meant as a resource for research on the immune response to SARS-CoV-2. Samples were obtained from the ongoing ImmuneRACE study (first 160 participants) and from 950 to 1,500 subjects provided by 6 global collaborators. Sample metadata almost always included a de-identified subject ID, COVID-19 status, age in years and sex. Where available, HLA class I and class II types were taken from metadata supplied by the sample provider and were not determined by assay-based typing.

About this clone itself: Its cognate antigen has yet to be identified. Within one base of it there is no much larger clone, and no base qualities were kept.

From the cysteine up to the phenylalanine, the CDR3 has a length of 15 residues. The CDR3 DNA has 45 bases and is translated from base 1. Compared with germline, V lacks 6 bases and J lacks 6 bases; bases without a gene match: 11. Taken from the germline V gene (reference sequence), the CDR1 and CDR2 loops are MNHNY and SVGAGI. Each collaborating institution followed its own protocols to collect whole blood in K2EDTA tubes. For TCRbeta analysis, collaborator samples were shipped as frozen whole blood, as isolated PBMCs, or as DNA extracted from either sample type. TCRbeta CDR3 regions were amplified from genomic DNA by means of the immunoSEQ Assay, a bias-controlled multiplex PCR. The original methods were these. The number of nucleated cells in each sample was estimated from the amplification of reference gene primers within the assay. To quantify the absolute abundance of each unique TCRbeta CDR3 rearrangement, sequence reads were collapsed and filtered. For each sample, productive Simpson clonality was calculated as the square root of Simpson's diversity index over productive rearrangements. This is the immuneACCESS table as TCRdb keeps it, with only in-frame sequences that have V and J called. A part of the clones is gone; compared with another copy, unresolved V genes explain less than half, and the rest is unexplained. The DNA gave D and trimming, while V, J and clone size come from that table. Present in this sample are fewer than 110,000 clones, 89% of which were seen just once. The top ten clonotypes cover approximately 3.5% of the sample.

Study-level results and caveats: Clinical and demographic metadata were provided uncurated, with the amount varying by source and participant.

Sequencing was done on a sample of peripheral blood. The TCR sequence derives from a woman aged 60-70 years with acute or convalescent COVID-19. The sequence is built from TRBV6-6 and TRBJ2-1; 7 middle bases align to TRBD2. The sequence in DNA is TGTGCCAGCAGCGGGAGCGGGACCGGGCGCAATGAGCAGTTCTTC. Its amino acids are CASSGSGTGRNEQFF.